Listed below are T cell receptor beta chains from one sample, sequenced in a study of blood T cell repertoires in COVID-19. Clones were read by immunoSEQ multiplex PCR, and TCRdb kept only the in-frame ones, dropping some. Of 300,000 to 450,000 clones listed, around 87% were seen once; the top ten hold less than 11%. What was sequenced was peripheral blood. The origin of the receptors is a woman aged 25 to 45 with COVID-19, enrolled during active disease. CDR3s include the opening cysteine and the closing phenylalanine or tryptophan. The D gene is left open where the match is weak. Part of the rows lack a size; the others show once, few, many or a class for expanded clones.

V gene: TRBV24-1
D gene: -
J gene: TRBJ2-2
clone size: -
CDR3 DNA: TGTGCCACCAGTGATTTTGCGGGCGACACCGGGGAGCTGTTTTTT
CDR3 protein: CATSDFAGDTGELFF

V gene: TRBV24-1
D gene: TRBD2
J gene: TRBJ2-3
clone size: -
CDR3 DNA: TGTGCCACCAGTGATCTATTAGCGGGCGCCCATACGCAGTATTTT
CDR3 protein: CATSDLLAGAHTQYF

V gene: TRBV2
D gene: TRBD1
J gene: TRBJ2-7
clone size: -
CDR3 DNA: TGTGCCAGCAGTGAAGCGGGTTCAGGGGGTAGCTCCTACGAGCAGTACTTC
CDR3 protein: CASSEAGSGGSSYEQYF

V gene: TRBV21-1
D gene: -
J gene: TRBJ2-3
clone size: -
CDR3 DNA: TGTGCCAGCAGGGCGGGACTAGCGTTCGATACGCAGTATTTT
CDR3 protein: CASRAGLAFDTQYF

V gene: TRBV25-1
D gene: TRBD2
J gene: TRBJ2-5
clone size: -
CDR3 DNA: TGTGCCAGCAGTGAATATGGACTAGTGGAGGAGACCCAGTACTTC
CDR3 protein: CASSEYGLVEETQYF

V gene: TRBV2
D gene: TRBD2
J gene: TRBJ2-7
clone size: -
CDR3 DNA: TGTGCCATAGCGGCCGGGGGGACCTACGAGCAGTACTTC
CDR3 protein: CAIAAGGTYEQYF

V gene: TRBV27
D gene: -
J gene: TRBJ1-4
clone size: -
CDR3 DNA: TGTGCCAGCAGTCCCCCACGGGGGGCCGGTGAAAAACTGTTTTTT
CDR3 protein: CASSPPRGAGEKLFF

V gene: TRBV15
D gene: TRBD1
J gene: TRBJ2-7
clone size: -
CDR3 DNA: TGTGCCACCAGCAGGGGACAGGGTGGCTACGAGCAGTACTTC
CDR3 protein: CATSRGQGGYEQYF

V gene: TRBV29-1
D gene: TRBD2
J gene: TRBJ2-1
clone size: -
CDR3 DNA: TGCAGCGTTGAAGCCCGGACTAGCGGGAGAACCGGTGAGCAGTTCTTC
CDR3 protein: CSVEARTSGRTGEQFF

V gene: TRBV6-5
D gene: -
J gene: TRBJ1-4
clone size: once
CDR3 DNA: TGTGCCAGCTGGCGGACAGCTAATGAAAAACTGTTTTTT
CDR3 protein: CASWRTANEKLFF

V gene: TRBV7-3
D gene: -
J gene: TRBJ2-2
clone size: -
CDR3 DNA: TGTGCCAGCAGCTTAGGGCACCAGGGTACCGGGGAGCTGTTTTTT
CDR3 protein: CASSLGHQGTGELFF

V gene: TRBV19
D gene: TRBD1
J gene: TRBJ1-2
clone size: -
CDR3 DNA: TGTGCCAGTAGTATTACAGGGGTTTTTGGCTATGGCTACACCTTC
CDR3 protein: CASSITGVFGYGYTF

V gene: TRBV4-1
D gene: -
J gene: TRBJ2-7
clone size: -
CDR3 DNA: TGCGCCAGCAGGAGGGAGTCAGACCCCCTTCACTACGAGCAGTACTTC
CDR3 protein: CASRRESDPLHYEQYF

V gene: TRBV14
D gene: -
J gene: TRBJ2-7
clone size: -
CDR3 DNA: TGTGCCAGCAGCCAAGGTAAGGGGTTCGAGCAGTACTTC
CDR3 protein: CASSQGKGFEQYF

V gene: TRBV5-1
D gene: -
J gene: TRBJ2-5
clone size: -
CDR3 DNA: TGCGCCAGCAGCCTGTACCAAGAGACCCAGTACTTC
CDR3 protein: CASSLYQETQYF

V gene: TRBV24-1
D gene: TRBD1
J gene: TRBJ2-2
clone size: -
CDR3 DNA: TGTGCCACCAGTGGTGGACAGGGGAGTTTCAACACCGGGGAGCTGTTTTTT
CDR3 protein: CATSGGQGSFNTGELFF

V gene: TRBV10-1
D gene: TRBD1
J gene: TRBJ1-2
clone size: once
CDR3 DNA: TGCGCCAGCAGTGAGTCGACAGGGGGAGGCTACACCTTC
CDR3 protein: CASSESTGGGYTF

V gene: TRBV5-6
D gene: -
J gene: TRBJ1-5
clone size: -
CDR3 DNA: TGTGCCAGCAGCTTCCTGGGGGGTAGCAATCAGCCCCAGCATTTT
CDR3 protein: CASSFLGGSNQPQHF